The 3 T cell receptor beta chains reported below all come from one sample, sequenced in a study of radiation and T cells in renal cell carcinoma (TCRdb year 2020). The sample's time point label, decoded: blood 2 weeks post-SBRT. The treatment or condition label corresponds to: 15 Gy SBRT to primary tumor, nephrectomy 4 weeks later. Library preparation employed the immunoSEQ multiplex PCR assay. Not all clones reach the TCRdb copy of this immuneACCESS table, which keeps in-frame sequences only. Checked studies attribute under half of the gap to unresolved V genes and leave the rest unexplained. This sample is represented by 95,000 to 150,000 clones; about four fifths of them were singletons. The ten largest clones take up 5.8% of the sample. The sample consisted of blood, taken from a patient whose treatment included radiotherapy and nephrectomy. The receptors here all came from a man aged 45 to 65 with renal cell carcinoma.

The chain joins TRBV7-2 to TRBJ2-2, with unresolved D. Germline-derived CDR1 and CDR2 are SGHTA and FQGNSA. The CDR3 sequence is 15 residues long. V was cut by 0 bases and J by 4 bases, with 9 bases left in between. Here the CDR3 DNA reads TGTGCCAGCAGCTTAGCGGTAGCCCCCACCGGGGAGCTGTTTTTT. Residues: CASSLAVAPTGELFF.

The rearrangement uses TRBV11-2 and TRBJ1-1; weak D call: TRBD1 (6 bases). The V end lost 5 bases, the J end lost 6 bases, and 13 bases lay between the germline ends. CDR3 length equals 13 residues. Germline CDR1 and CDR2: SGHAT and FQNNGV. CDR3 sequence (DNA): TGTGCCAGCAGCCAGGGGAGGGACGCTGAAGCTTTCTTT. Translation gives CASSQGRDAEAFF.

CDR3: CATCRETEFTEAFF. DNA for the CDR3: TGTGCCACTTGCAGGGAAACTGAATTCACTGAAGCTTTCTTT. The chain is built from TRBV2 and TRBJ1-1, with a tentative D call TRBD1 (5 bases). V was clipped by 10 bases and J by 4 bases, with 19 bases between them. CDR1 and CDR2 from the germline V gene are SNHLY and FYNNEI. The CDR3 is 14 amino acids.